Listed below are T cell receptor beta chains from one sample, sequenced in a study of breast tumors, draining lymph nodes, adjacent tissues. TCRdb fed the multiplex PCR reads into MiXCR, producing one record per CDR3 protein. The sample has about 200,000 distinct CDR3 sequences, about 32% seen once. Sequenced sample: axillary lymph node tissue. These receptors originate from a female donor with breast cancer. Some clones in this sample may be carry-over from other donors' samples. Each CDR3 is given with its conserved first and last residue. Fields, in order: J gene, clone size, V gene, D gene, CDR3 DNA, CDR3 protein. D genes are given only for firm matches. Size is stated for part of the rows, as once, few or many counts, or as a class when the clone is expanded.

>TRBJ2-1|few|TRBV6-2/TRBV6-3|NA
TGTGCCAGCAGTGAGTTCTATGAGCAGTTCTTC
CASSEFYEQFF
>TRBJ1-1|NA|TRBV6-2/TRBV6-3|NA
TGTGCCAGCAGTTACCGGGCGAACACTGAAGCTTTCTTT
CASSYRANTEAFF
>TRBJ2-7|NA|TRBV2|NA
TGTGCCAGCAGTGAGCAGGGAGAAAACTATGAGCGGTACTTC
CASSEQGENYERYF
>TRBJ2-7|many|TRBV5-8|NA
TGTGCCAGCAGCGGAACGGGGGCGGGGACCTCCTACGAGCAGTACTTC
CASSGTGAGTSYEQYF
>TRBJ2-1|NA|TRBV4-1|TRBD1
TGCGCCAGCAGCCCCCAGTGGCAGGGGGTACGAGAACAGTTCTTC
CASSPQWQGVREQFF
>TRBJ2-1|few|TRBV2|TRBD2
TGTGCCAGCAGTAGGGGACTAGCGGGAGGCGGTGAGCAGTTCTTC
CASSRGLAGGGEQFF
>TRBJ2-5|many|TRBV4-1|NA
TGCGCCAGCAGCCAAGCACAAGGGGGTGAGACCCAGTACTTC
CASSQAQGGETQYF
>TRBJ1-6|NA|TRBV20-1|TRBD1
TGCAGTGCTAGAGAGGGACAGGGAGGTGTGTCCTATAATTCACCCCTCCACTTT
CSAREGQGGVSYNSPLHF
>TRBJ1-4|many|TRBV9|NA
TGTGCCAGCAGTCCTGCCGGGACCGGTGGTGAAAAACTGTTTTTT
CASSPAGTGGEKLFF
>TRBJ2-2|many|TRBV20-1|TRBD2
TGCAGTGCTAGAGATCTGGGCGGGGGGGAAGGAACCGGGGAGCTGTTTTTT
CSARDLGGGEGTGELFF
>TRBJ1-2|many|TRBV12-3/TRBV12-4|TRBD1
TGTGCCAGCAGCACGACAGGGGGACTCTATGGCTACACCTTC
CASSTTGGLYGYTF
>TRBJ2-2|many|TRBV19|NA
TGTGCCAGTAGTATATCGGTACAAACCGGGGAGCTGTTTTTT
CASSISVQTGELFF
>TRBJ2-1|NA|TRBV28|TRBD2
TGTGCCAGCAGTGGCAGGGAGGGCAATGAGCAGTCCTTC
CASSGREGNEQSF
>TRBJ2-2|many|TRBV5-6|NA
TGTGCCAGCAGCCTGGCCCTGCAAGCTAGTTTCGGGGAGCTGTTTTTT
CASSLALQASFGELFF
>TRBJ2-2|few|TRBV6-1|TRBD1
TGTGCCAGCAGCGATGGAGTGTGGACAGGGAAAGTGCCCGGGGAGCTGTTTTTT
CASSDGVWTGKVPGELFF
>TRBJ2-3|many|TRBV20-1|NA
TGCAGTGCAAATAGCAGGAGGACCACAGATACGCAGTATTTT
CSANSRRTTDTQYF
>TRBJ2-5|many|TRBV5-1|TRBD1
TGCGCCAGCAGCGAGGACAGGGGGCTTGAGACCCAGTACTTC
CASSEDRGLETQYF
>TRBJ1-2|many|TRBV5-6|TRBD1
TGTGCCAGCACCGGAGGGGGCAACTATGGCTACACCTTC
CASTGGGNYGYTF
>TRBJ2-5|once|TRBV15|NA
TGTGCCACCAGCAAGGGCCAGGGGGGGCAAGAGACCCAGTACTTC
CATSKGQGGQETQYF
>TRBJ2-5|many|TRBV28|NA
TGTGCCAGCAGTACCAGCGGTTACCAAGAGACCCAGTACTTC
CASSTSGYQETQYF
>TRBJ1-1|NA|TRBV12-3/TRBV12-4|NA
TGTGCCAGCGGGCACTTTGGGAGGGGGAACACTGAAGCTTTCTTT
CASGHFGRGNTEAFF
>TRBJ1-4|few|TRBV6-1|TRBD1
TGTGCCAGCAGTCAAAAAGACCCCAGTCAGACAGGGCATAATGAAAAACTGTTTTTT
CASSQKDPSQTGHNEKLFF
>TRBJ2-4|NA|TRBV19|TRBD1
TGTGCCAGTACAGAGACAGGGGGAGTAAACATTCAGTACTTC
CASTETGGVNIQYF
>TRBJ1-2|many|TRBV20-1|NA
TGCAGTGCCGCGAGGGGGAACTATGGCTACACCTTC
CSAARGNYGYTF
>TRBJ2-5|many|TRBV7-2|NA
TGTGCCAGCAGCATCCAAGAGACCCAGTACTTC
CASSIQETQYF